Sequencing of this TCR beta chain was carried out in a study of T cells in Graves' hyperthyroidism and ophthalmopathy. TCR beta CDR3 regions were amplified from RNA. First-round RT-PCR of the TCR CDR3 relied on the HTBI primer set. TCRdb redid the calling of the multiplex PCR reads with MiXCR, one entry per CDR3 protein. The repertoire holds around 720,000 distinct CDR3 sequences, with approximately 40% as singletons. The table lists this clonotype with many counts. The V segment lost 5 bases and the J segment 8 bases; nucleotides outside the gene matches: 7. CDR3 length: 14 amino acids. Germline CDR1 is SEHNR and CDR2 is FQNEAQ (reference sequence).

V gene TRBV7-9 combines with J gene TRBJ1-4, with 8 bases that match TRBD1. This TCR came from a woman aged 35 to 49 with Graves' hyperthyroidism. Sequencing input: blood. The CDR3 sequence: CASSQDRDEEKLFF. The CDR3 DNA is TGTGCCAGCAGCCAGGACAGGGATGAGGAAAAACTGTTTTTT.